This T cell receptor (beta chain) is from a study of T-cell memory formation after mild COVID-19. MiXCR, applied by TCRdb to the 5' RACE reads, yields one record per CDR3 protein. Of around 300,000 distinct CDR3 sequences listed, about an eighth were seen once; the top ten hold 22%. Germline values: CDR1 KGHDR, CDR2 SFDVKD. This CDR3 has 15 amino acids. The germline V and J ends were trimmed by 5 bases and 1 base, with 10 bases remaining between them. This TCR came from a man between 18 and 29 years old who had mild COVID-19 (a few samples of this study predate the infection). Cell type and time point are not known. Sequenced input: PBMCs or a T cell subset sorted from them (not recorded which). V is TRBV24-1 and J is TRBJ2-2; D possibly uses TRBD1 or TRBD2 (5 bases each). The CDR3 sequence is CATSGGALNTGELFF. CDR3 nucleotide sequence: TGTGCCACCAGTGGAGGGGCTCTGAACACCGGGGAGCTGTTTTTT.